This TCR beta chain was recorded in a study of T cell repertoires in cytomegalovirus infection. In TCRdb, the reads were re-called with MiXCR into one record per CDR3 protein. The sample gives some 270,000 distinct CDR3 sequences, 17% of which show up once; roughly 50% is in the top ten. This clonotype has at least ten counts. Per germline, CDR1 SGHVS and CDR2 FQNEAQ. This CDR3 is 16 amino acids long. V dropped 4 bases and J dropped 7; count of bases not matched to a gene: 8. The sample was CD8+ T cells from PBMCs. V gene TRBV7-8 combines with J gene TRBJ2-1; 12 bases match TRBD2. The sequence was collected from a human donor in good health (CMV status not recorded). Some clones in this sample may be carry-over from other donors' samples. The CDR3 DNA sequence: TGTGCCAGCAGCTCGCGCCTCGGGACTAGCGGGAATGAGCAGTTCTTC. As protein: CASSSRLGTSGNEQFF.